What follows are 8 T cell receptor beta chains derived from one specimen sequenced in a study of blood T cell repertoires in COVID-19. Sequencing was performed with immunoSEQ multiplex PCR; in TCRdb, only in-frame clones are kept and a portion is missing. Of about 250,000 clones detected, around 88% appear once; the ten largest clones hold over 1.1%. Sequenced: peripheral blood. These receptors originate from a man at least 80 years old with acute or convalescent COVID-19.

The V gene is TRBV12-5, the J gene TRBJ2-3; 8 bases line up with TRBD2. This CDR3 comprises 15 residues. Per germline, CDR1 LGHNT and CDR2 FRNRAP. V trimming: 0 bases; J trimming: 5 bases; junction bases outside the gene matches: 4. The CDR3 loop reads CASGLVSGVIDTQYF. Written as DNA, the CDR3 is TGTGCTAGTGGTTTGGTTAGCGGGGTAATAGATACGCAGTATTTT.

This rearrangement joins TRBV18 to TRBJ1-2; D may be TRBD1 (6 bases). Germline-derived CDR1 and CDR2 are KGHSH and LQKENI. The length of the CDR3 is 14 residues. V lost 6 bases and J 3 bases, leaving 14 bases between the germline ends. CDR3 amino acids: CASSPGGDYYGYTF. The CDR3 nucleotides read TGTGCCAGCTCCCCGGGGGGCGATTACTATGGCTACACCTTC. Supplemented by reference TRBV18 and TRBJ1-2, the full variable domain reads NAGVMQNPRHLVRRRGQEARLRCSPMKGHSHVYWYRQLPEEGLKFMVYLQKENIIDESGMPKERFSAEFPKEGPSILRIQQVVRGDSAAYFCASSPGGDYYGYTFGSGTRLTVV.

The chain couples TRBV9 to TRBJ1-2; D ambiguous. Germline-derived CDR1 and CDR2 are SGDLS and YYNGEE. There are 15 residues in the CDR3. V shed 0 bases and J shed 0 bases, with 9 bases lying between them. CDR3 nucleotide sequence: TGTGCCAGCAGCGTAGGAGGAGCAACTAACTATGGCTACACCTTC. It translates to CASSVGGATNYGYTF.

The genes are TRBV6-6 and TRBJ2-1, with 8 bases that match TRBD1. Germline CDR1 and CDR2: MNHNY and SVGAGI (reference sequence). CDR3 length: 15 amino acids. Germline trimming cut 6 bases from V and 7 bases from J; bases unmatched to any gene: 11. The CDR3 sequence is CASRPPTGGRNEQFF. CDR3 nucleotide sequence: TGTGCCAGCAGGCCCCCAACAGGGGGGAGGAATGAGCAGTTCTTC.

The chain links TRBV6-2 or TRBV6-3 to TRBJ2-7, with D possibly TRBD1 on 5 matching bases. CDR3 length: 16 amino acids. Germline CDR1 reads MNHEY; CDR2 reads SVGEGT. V was clipped by 5 bases and J by 5 bases, with 22 bases between them. The CDR3 nucleotides read TGTGCCAGCAGTGCTTGGACAACGGTACAACTCAACGAGCAGTACTTC. Its translation is CASSAWTTVQLNEQYF.

This clone occurred once. The chain recombines TRBV28 with TRBJ2-1; 12 nucleotides line up with TRBD2. This CDR3 comprises 15 residues. Germline CDR1 is MDHEN and CDR2 is SYDVKM. V lost 6 bases and J lost 5; bases outside the gene matches: 5. CDR3 nucleotide sequence: TGTGCCAGCAGACTAGCGGGAGGAACCAACAATGAGCAGTTCTTC. Translated, it gives CASRLAGGTNNEQFF.

This rearrangement joins TRBV2 to TRBJ1-1, with 8 bases fitting TRBD1. Trimming took 7 bases from V and 3 from J; bases not matched to a gene: 10. Per germline, CDR1 SNHLY and CDR2 FYNNEI. CDR3 length: 15 amino acids. CDR3 loop: CASIPQTGAYTEAFF. CDR3 coding DNA: TGTGCCAGCATTCCCCAGACAGGGGCGTACACTGAAGCTTTCTTT.

The chain combines TRBV18 with TRBJ2-3; no clear D. This CDR3 has 13 amino acids. V lost 3 bases and J lost 11, with 15 bases in between. CDR1 and CDR2 (germline): KGHSH, LQKENI. The CDR3 region has the DNA TGTGCCAGCTCACCCGTGGCTCCCCGAGGGCAGTATTTT. It codes for CASSPVAPRGQYF. The variable domain in full, completed from reference TRBV18 and TRBJ2-3, reads NAGVMQNPRHLVRRRGQEARLRCSPMKGHSHVYWYRQLPEEGLKFMVYLQKENIIDESGMPKERFSAEFPKEGPSILRIQQVVRGDSAAYFCASSPVAPRGQYFGPGTRLTVL.